This T cell receptor beta chain was captured by sequencing in a study of T cell repertoires in cytomegalovirus infection. Study-level information: Matching HLA type and CMV infection were both indicated by public TCR beta signatures.

Study outcomes and limitations: The cumulative frequency of public TCR beta families distinguished individuals who carried CMV together with the relevant HLA.

MiXCR was run by TCRdb on the reads, yielding one entry per CDR3 protein. The repertoire holds around 180,000 distinct CDR3 sequences, about 30% seen once, with just over 30% in the top ten. This clonotype occurred a few times. Its cognate antigen is unknown. The sequenced sample consisted of PBMCs. This clonotype was obtained from a human donor in good health (CMV status not recorded). Some clones in this sample may be carry-over from other donors' samples.

Written as DNA, the CDR3 is TGTGCCAGCAGCAGCATCCCCGGGGGAGAGATGAACACTGAAGCTTTCTTT. Protein: CASSSIPGGEMNTEAFF. V gene TRBV5-4 combines with J gene TRBJ1-1; perhaps TRBD1 as D (5 bases). The V and J ends lost 4 bases and 0 bases respectively, with 19 bases between them. The CDR3 extends over 17 amino acids. Germline CDR1 is SGHNT and CDR2 is YYREEE (reference sequence).